This T cell receptor beta chain was identified in a study of CD8 T cells in Susac syndrome. Points from the study as a whole: As the study acknowledged, the number of individuals in its TCR sequencing and HLA analysis was relatively small.

Reverse transcription used about 0.45 to 1 ug RNA and random hexamers. An immunoSEQ multiplex PCR amplified TCR beta CDR3 over 54 Vbeta and 13 Jbeta. TCRdb re-analysed the immunoSEQ multiplex PCR reads in MiXCR, keeping a single row per CDR3 protein. This table holds roughly 190,000 distinct CDR3 sequences, less than 95% found once. The count of this clonotype is one. The antigen is undetermined. Peripheral blood CD8+ and CD4+ T cells were profiled by TCR beta sequencing. Healthy donors served as the controls. They were matched for age and sex. Trimming at V came to 5 bases and at J to 4 bases, leaving 7 bases not matched to a gene. The germline V gene has CDR1 DFQATT and CDR2 SNEGSKA (reference sequence). The CDR3 is made up of 14 amino acids.

This receptor was obtained from a human donor in good health. The specimen sequenced was CD4+ T cells from PBMCs. The V call is TRBV20-1, the J call TRBJ2-3; 9 nucleotides line up with TRBD1. Here the CDR3 DNA reads TGCAGTGCTCCCGGACAGGGGAACGCAGATACGCAGTATTTT. It specifies CSAPGQGNADTQYF.